These 9 T cell receptor beta chains came from one sample sequenced in a study of regulatory T cells in long-lasting Graves disease. Library construction for TCR beta used iRepertoire HTBI primers and Arm-PCR of CDR3 regions. Via MiXCR, TCRdb re-called the multiplex PCR reads, giving one row per CDR3 protein. Counted here are 350,000 to 550,000 distinct CDR3 sequences, 15% to 20% occurring once; the ten biggest clones make up approximately 22%. Time point: newly diagnosed GD, antithyroid drugs for less than 3 months. PBMC-extracted RNA yielded the TCR library. These data were likewise used in another study, on T cells in Graves' hyperthyroidism and ophthalmopathy.

The sample was peripheral blood mononuclear cells (PBMCs), taken at new diagnosis, from a patient treated with antithyroid drugs. The receptors stem from a woman between 18 and 30 years old with Graves disease.

This clonotype has just a few counts. This chain connects TRBV20-1 to TRBJ2-7, with unresolved D. Trimming pared 6 bases from V and 3 bases from J, leaving 15 bases between. The germline gives CDR1 DFQATT, CDR2 SNEGSKA (reference sequence). There are 13 residues in the CDR3. In DNA form, the CDR3 reads TGCAGTGCCAACCCGACGGTTTACTACGAGCAGTACTTC. This encodes CSANPTVYYEQYF.

For the CDR3, the DNA is TGTGCCAGTACCCCCGCCCGGGACAGGGACTATGGCTACACCTTC. Protein product: CASTPARDRDYGYTF. The V and J genes are TRBV19 and TRBJ1-2; TRBD1 aligns across 9 bases. The CDR3 spans 15 residues. Germline V gives CDR1 LNHDA, CDR2 SQIVND (reference sequence). With V trimmed by 7 bases and J by 3 bases, 9 bases remained unmatched.

In this sample, this clonotype turned up a few times. The junction and the germline gene differ at one end; a read error may be behind it. The chain couples TRBV20-1 to TRBJ2-1, with D unresolved. CDR1 is DFQATT, CDR2 SNEGSKA, per germline (reference sequence). CDR3 size: 14 residues. This CDR3 reads CSAGDLIGDNEQFF. The CDR3 DNA reads as TGCAGTGCTGGAGACTTAATTGGGGACAATGAGCAGTTCTTC.

Comment on this clonotype: A read error may explain this, as a much larger clone is one base away. The genes are TRBV7-2 and TRBJ2-3, with 10 bases aligning to TRBD2. Germline V gene lookup returns CDR1 SGHTA and CDR2 FQGNSA. There are 17 residues in the CDR3. Trimming removed 5 bases from V and 0 bases from J; junction bases left unmatched: 8. The CDR3 reads CASSPTGTSDSTDTQYF. CDR3 DNA: TGTGCCAGCAGCCCTACCGGGACTAGCGATAGCACAGATACGCAGTATTTT.

This clonotype was detected many times. The V call is TRBV7-2, the J call TRBJ2-7, with D hard to call. CDR1 SGHTA and CDR2 FQGNSA come from the germline V gene. The CDR3 is 13 residues long. Trimming took 3 bases from V and 3 from J, leaving 9 bases between them. In DNA, the CDR3 is TGTGCCAGCAGCTTGTGGGCGGACTACGAGCAGTACTTC. This translates into CASSLWADYEQYF.

This clonotype was picked up many times. This chain uses TRBV7-2 with TRBJ2-3; D not certain. V gave up 1 base and J gave up 2 bases, with 10 bases separating them. The V gene's germline CDR1 is SGHTA and CDR2 FQGNSA. The CDR3 is 15 residues long. CDR3 sequence reads: CASSLVPGPTDTQYF. The CDR3 region has the DNA TGTGCCAGCAGCTTAGTGCCAGGACCCACAGATACGCAGTATTTT.

This clonotype occurred many times. The genes are TRBV20-1 and TRBJ2-7; D may be TRBD1 or TRBD2 (5 bases each). The CDR3 runs 15 residues. V was clipped by 0 bases and J by 0 bases, with 12 bases between them. CDR1 is DFQATT, CDR2 SNEGSKA, per germline (reference sequence). In DNA form, the CDR3 reads TGCAGTGCTAGAGATCGAGCAGGGAGCTCCTACGAGCAGTACTTC. This gives the protein CSARDRAGSSYEQYF.

The rearrangement joins TRBV7-2 to TRBJ1-5; unclear D gene. Germline V gene data show CDR1 as SGHTA and CDR2 as FQGNSA. V lost 5 bases and J 7 bases, leaving 12 bases between the germline ends. CDR3 length: 13 amino acids. CDR3 DNA sequence: TGTGCCAGCAGCCCCTCACCGGGGCAGCCCCAGCATTTT. It translates to CASSPSPGQPQHF.

The chain has TRBV5-1 and TRBJ2-1, with D perhaps being TRBD1 or TRBD2 (5 bases each). Trimming took off 3 bases at V and 9 bases at J, with 13 bases between the two ends. This CDR3 comprises 13 residues. Germline V CDR1 and CDR2: SGHRS, YFSETQ. The CDR3 loop reads CASSSTPGTEQFF. The CDR3 DNA reads TGCGCCAGCAGCTCCACCCCCGGGACTGAGCAGTTCTTC.